Listed below are T cell receptor beta chains from one sample, sequenced in a study of Ad26.COV2.S vaccination and SARS-CoV-2 variants. Measured with immunoSEQ multiplex PCR; TCRdb has only the in-frame clones, and not every one. There are 320,000 or so clones in the sample; almost 90% occur only once, and around 5% lies in the top ten. Sequenced material: peripheral blood, taken in a trial of Ad26.COV2.S vaccine versus placebo. The receptors here all came from a person aged 18 to 65 who received the Ad26.COV2.S COVID-19 vaccine or a placebo. Each CDR3 is given with its conserved first and last residue. D genes are given only for firm matches. Rows give clone size only sometimes, using once, few, many, or a class for an expanded clone.

size: once; D: .; V: TRBV3-1/TRBV3-2; length: 15; J: TRBJ1-4; CDR3: CASSQDRATNEKLFF; DNA: TGTGCCAGCAGCCAAGATCGAGCAACTAATGAAAAACTGTTTTTT
size: .; D: .; V: TRBV7-2; length: 13; J: TRBJ2-2; CDR3: CASSSAYTGELFF; DNA: TGTGCCAGCAGCAGCGCTTACACCGGGGAGCTGTTTTTT
size: once; D: .; V: TRBV14; length: 16; J: TRBJ2-2; CDR3: CASSPVGGLDTGELFF; DNA: TGTGCCAGCAGCCCCGTGGGCGGGCTAGACACCGGGGAGCTGTTTTTT
size: .; D: .; V: TRBV28; length: 15; J: TRBJ1-5; CDR3: CASSFGDPMRQPQHF; DNA: TGTGCCAGCAGTTTTGGTGACCCAATGCGTCAGCCCCAGCATTTT
size: .; D: .; V: TRBV5-1; length: 13; J: TRBJ1-2; CDR3: CASSPPDIDGYTF; DNA: TGCGCCAGCAGCCCACCGGACATTGATGGCTACACCTTC
size: .; D: .; V: TRBV13; length: 15; J: TRBJ1-1; CDR3: CASSLGGLAHTEAFF; DNA: TGTGCCAGCAGCTTAGGCGGGTTGGCGCACACTGAAGCTTTCTTT
size: .; D: .; V: TRBV7-6; length: 14; J: TRBJ1-1; CDR3: CASSLAGVNTEAFF; DNA: TGTGCCAGCAGCTTAGCAGGGGTGAACACTGAAGCTTTCTTT
size: few; D: .; V: TRBV12-3/TRBV12-4; length: 13; J: TRBJ2-3; CDR3: CASSRGFGDTQYF; DNA: TGTGCCAGCAGCCGCGGGTTCGGGGATACGCAGTATTTT
size: once; D: .; V: TRBV7-2; length: 15; J: TRBJ1-5; CDR3: CASSLVYSQGQPQHF; DNA: TGTGCCAGCAGCTTAGTCTATTCCCAGGGACAGCCCCAGCATTTT
size: .; D: TRBD1; V: TRBV29-1; length: 12; J: TRBJ1-2; CDR3: CSAGTGNYGYTF; DNA: TGCAGCGCCGGGACAGGGAACTATGGCTACACCTTC
size: .; D: .; V: TRBV19; length: 18; J: TRBJ1-4; CDR3: CASSSVGGGGSVNEKLFF; DNA: TGTGCCAGTAGCTCAGTGGGAGGAGGAGGGAGTGTGAATGAAAAACTGTTTTTT
size: .; D: .; V: TRBV11-2; length: 15; J: TRBJ1-1; CDR3: CASRGVRGRHTEAFF; DNA: TGTGCCAGCAGGGGGGTGAGGGGGAGGCACACTGAAGCTTTCTTT
size: .; D: .; V: TRBV11-1; length: 14; J: TRBJ2-1; CDR3: CASSLAMALGEQFF; DNA: TGTGCCAGCAGCTTAGCGATGGCCTTAGGTGAGCAGTTCTTC
size: .; D: .; V: TRBV5-4; length: 13; J: TRBJ1-1; CDR3: CASSLVVEGQAFF; DNA: TGTGCCAGCAGCTTGGTGGTTGAGGGGCAAGCTTTCTTT
size: once; D: .; V: TRBV5-1; length: 13; J: TRBJ1-5; CDR3: CASSYLSNQPQHF; DNA: TGCGCCAGCAGCTACCTTAGCAATCAGCCCCAGCATTTT
size: .; D: TRBD1; V: TRBV5-6; length: 16; J: TRBJ1-5; CDR3: CASSTRDRSSNQPQHF; DNA: TGTGCCAGCAGCACCCGGGACAGAAGCAGCAATCAGCCCCAGCATTTT
size: .; D: .; V: TRBV3-1/TRBV3-2; length: 16; J: TRBJ2-7; CDR3: CASSGDPGRISYEQYF; DNA: TGTGCCAGCAGCGGAGATCCGGGACGGATCTCCTACGAGCAGTACTTC
size: .; D: TRBD1; V: TRBV6-4; length: 14; J: TRBJ1-1; CDR3: CASSKTGRSTEAFF; DNA: TGTGCCAGCAGCAAGACAGGGCGGAGCACTGAAGCTTTCTTT
size: .; D: .; V: TRBV4-3; length: 18; J: TRBJ2-1; CDR3: CASSQEWGDGGRSKEQFF; DNA: TGCGCCAGCAGCCAAGAGTGGGGAGACGGGGGTCGCAGTAAGGAGCAGTTCTTC
size: .; D: .; V: TRBV2; length: 14; J: TRBJ1-2; CDR3: CASSAGDGNYGYTF; DNA: TGTGCCAGCAGTGCGGGGGACGGTAACTATGGCTACACCTTC